The clone carrying this T cell receptor (beta chain) occurred a few times. All enrollees were about 18 to 89 years old and from approximately 24 US areas. Symptom resolution, clearance, or two negative PCRs marked the recovered donors of Cohort 3. This record comes from a study of blood T cell repertoires in COVID-19. Study overall: Sources were T cells, B-cell-depleted T cells, or PBMCs; the material itself was cDNA or gDNA.

Germline lookup yields CDR1 SGHDT and CDR2 YYEEEE. Trimming took 4 bases from V and 3 from J; bases not matched to a gene: 8. The CDR3 totals 15 residues. Sequenced by immunoSEQ multiplex PCR; TCRdb stores in-frame clones only, minus some. The sample lists 210,000 or so clones, 84% occurring once. V is TRBV5-6 and J is TRBJ1-2; the match to TRBD1 covers 8 bases. The receptor's source is a man aged 60 to 75 who had recovered from COVID-19. Sequencing was carried out using PBMCs or T cells enriched from blood (not recorded which). CDR3 DNA: TGTGCCAGCAGCCTAAGCTCAGGGGGCCACTATGGCTACACCTTC. Its translation: CASSLSSGGHYGYTF.